The source of this T cell receptor (beta chain) is a study of blood T cell repertoires in COVID-19. The authors' processing: Reference gene primer amplification gave nucleated cell count estimates. Assay used: immunoSEQ multiplex PCR; TCRdb lists only in-frame clones, some missing. V, J and clone size reflect that table, while D and trimming were determined from the DNA. The table lists some 99,000 clones, around 80% of them singletons. Trimming stripped 3 bases from V and 4 bases from J, with 9 bases between. CDR3 size: 12 residues. The germline CDR1 and CDR2 sequences are SQVTM and ANQGSEA. This clone was seen only once.

This clonotype was sampled from an elderly woman with active or convalescent COVID-19. Sequencing used peripheral blood. V and J are TRBV29-1 and TRBJ1-2, with D tentatively TRBD1 (5 bases). CDR3 DNA: TGCAGCGTTGAGAGGAGGGGCTATGGCTACACCTTC. It codes for CSVERRGYGYTF. Looking up the rest from reference TRBV29-1 and TRBJ1-2 gives the full variable domain: SAVISQKPSRDICQRGTSLTIQCQVDSQVTMMFWYRQQPGQSLTLIATANQGSEATYESGFVIDKFPISRPNLTFSTLTVSNMSPEDSSIYLCSVERRGYGYTFGSGTRLTVV.